The 9 T cell receptor beta chains listed next were all sequenced from one sample in a study of shared clonotypes between healthy human individuals. Measured with immunoSEQ multiplex PCR; TCRdb has only the in-frame clones, and not every one. The sample has some 680,000 clones; less than 80% are singletons. Source material: memory CD4+ T cells sorted from blood. Subset denoted: CD45RA-negative fraction. The receptors here all came from a woman aged 25 to 39 in good health.

The J gene is TRBJ1-2, the V gene TRBV2; 7 bases map to TRBD1. The trim removed 7 bases at V and 8 bases at J, leaving 7 bases unmatched. Germline loops: CDR1 SNHLY, CDR2 FYNNEI. This CDR3 contains 12 residues. The CDR3 reads CASNQQGFGYTF. The CDR3 DNA reads as TGTGCCAGCAATCAACAGGGGTTCGGCTACACCTTC.

The chain combines TRBV5-1 with TRBJ2-2; TRBD2 matches at 7 bases. With V trimmed by 6 bases and J by 2 bases, 7 bases remained unmatched. This CDR3 has 15 amino acids. Per germline, CDR1 SGHRS and CDR2 YFSETQ. DNA for the CDR3: TGCGCCAGCAAGGAGCTAGCGGTAAACACCGGGGAGCTGTTTTTT. Its translation: CASKELAVNTGELFF.

This chain connects TRBV7-3 to TRBJ2-2; no reliable D call. V was clipped by 1 base and J by 5 bases, with 8 bases between them. The CDR3 is 14 residues long. Germline CDR1 reads SGHTA; CDR2 reads FQGTGA. The CDR3 coding sequence is TGTGCCAGCAGCTTAATCGGTGTTACCGGGGAGCTGTTTTTT. This translates into CASSLIGVTGELFF.

The chain employs TRBV19 and TRBJ1-4, with 7 positions matching TRBD1. V lost 4 bases to trimming and J lost 7 bases; unmatched junction nucleotides: 6. Germline V lookup: CDR1 LNHDA, CDR2 SQIVND (reference sequence). The CDR3 has 14 residues. CDR3 DNA sequence: TGTGCCAGTAGTACACAGGGGAATGGTGAAAAACTGTTTTTT. This codes for CASSTQGNGEKLFF.

This clone was recorded at least ten times. The chain employs TRBV27 and TRBJ2-7, with 10 bases that match TRBD1. V lost 5 bases and J lost 2; bases outside the gene matches: 6. The V gene's germline CDR1 is MNHEY and CDR2 SMNVEV (reference sequence). The CDR3 is made up of 15 amino acids. CDR3 in DNA: TGTGCCAGCAGTCCGGGACAGGGGCTGACCTACGAGCAGTACTTC. This codes for CASSPGQGLTYEQYF.

The J gene is TRBJ2-7, the V gene TRBV28, with a tentative D call TRBD2 (6 bases). The germline V gene has CDR1 MDHEN and CDR2 SYDVKM. CDR3 length: 14 residues. The V end lost 2 bases, the J end lost 4 bases, and 12 bases lay between the germline ends. CDR3 protein: CASSLTAGNYEQYF. The CDR3 bases are TGTGCCAGCAGTTTAACGGCGGGGAATTACGAGCAGTACTTC.

The genes are TRBV6-6 and TRBJ2-5, with TRBD2 identical over 12 bases. Germline trimming cut 5 bases from V and 7 bases from J; bases unmatched to any gene: 11. The CDR3 length is 16 residues. In germline, CDR1 is MNHNY, CDR2 SVGAGI (reference sequence). The CDR3 DNA reads as TGTGCCAGCAGTCCACTGCTAGCGGGAGGGCCGGGGACCCAGTACTTC. Translated, it gives CASSPLLAGGPGTQYF.

This clone was detected only once. Other DNA sequences in the same sample also yield this CDR3. The chain has TRBV5-1 and TRBJ1-1; D gene unclear. The length of the CDR3 is 13 residues. Germline CDR1 SGHRS, CDR2 YFSETQ. V shed 1 base and J shed 3 bases, with 7 bases lying between them. This CDR3 is CASSLSGDTEAFF. CDR3 coding DNA: TGCGCCAGCAGCTTGTCGGGCGACACTGAAGCTTTCTTT.

The V call is TRBV28, the J call TRBJ1-5; D gene uncertain. Trimming removed 5 bases at V and 1 base at J, with 18 bases between. The CDR3 consists of 17 residues. The germline V gene has CDR1 MDHEN and CDR2 SYDVKM. CDR3 protein: CASSPRPFLLSNQPQHF. In nucleotides, the CDR3 is TGTGCCAGCAGTCCCCGGCCTTTTCTATTAAGCAATCAGCCCCAGCATTTT.